Listed below are T cell receptor beta chains from one sample, sequenced in a study of blood T cell repertoires in COVID-19. The method was immunoSEQ multiplex PCR; TCRdb's version includes in-frame clones alone and lacks a portion of them. The sample carries around 310,000 clones, roughly 86% recorded once. The source material was PBMCs or T cells enriched from blood (not recorded which). These receptor sequences come from a woman under 40 who had recovered from COVID-19. Each CDR3 is given with its conserved first and last residue. The order of the fields is CDR3 DNA, CDR3 protein, J gene, D gene, V gene, clone size. D genes are given only for firm matches. The listing skips clone size in some rows; elsewhere it reads once, few, many or a size class.

TGCAGCGTTGCCCGGGACATAAACTATGGCTACACCTTC,CSVARDINYGYTF,TRBJ1-2,.,TRBV29-1,.
TGTGCCAGCAGCAGACTAGCGGGAGGGCTCGCCACCGGGGAGCTGTTTTTT,CASSRLAGGLATGELFF,TRBJ2-2,TRBD2,TRBV11-2,.
TGTGCCAGCAGAGCAGGGGATCAGCCCCAGCATTTT,CASRAGDQPQHF,TRBJ1-5,.,TRBV12-3/TRBV12-4,.
TGCGCCAGCAGCCGGACAGGGCAGACCTACGAGCAGTACTTC,CASSRTGQTYEQYF,TRBJ2-7,TRBD1,TRBV4-3,.
TGTGCCAGCAGTTACTCGGCGGACTACGAGCAGTACTTC,CASSYSADYEQYF,TRBJ2-7,.,TRBV6-2/TRBV6-3,.
TGTGCCAGCAGCCCCGGGACAGGGGGCGCGTGGGGCTACACCTTC,CASSPGTGGAWGYTF,TRBJ1-2,TRBD1,TRBV7-9,.
TGTGCCAGCAGCCAAGTCCCTAGCGGGCTTCAAGAGACCCAGTACTTC,CASSQVPSGLQETQYF,TRBJ2-5,TRBD2,TRBV14,.
TGTGCCAGCAGCTTCCAACAGGGTAGCACAGATACGCAGTATTTT,CASSFQQGSTDTQYF,TRBJ2-3,.,TRBV7-3,.
TGTGCCAGCAGCAAAGCCGGGCGGGGGGTAAATGAAAAACTGTTTTTT,CASSKAGRGVNEKLFF,TRBJ1-4,.,TRBV3-1/TRBV3-2,.
TGCGCCAGCAGCCAAGAGGCTTCTACCGGGACTAGCGGCCTCTACGAGCAGTACTTC,CASSQEASTGTSGLYEQYF,TRBJ2-7,TRBD2,TRBV4-1,once
TGTGCCAGTAGTCCTGGGACTAGTCGGGGAGATACGCAGTATTTT,CASSPGTSRGDTQYF,TRBJ2-3,TRBD2,TRBV19,.
TGCAGCGTTGAAGGCGCCCTAGGGGGGGTTCCATGGGCTTTCTTT,CSVEGALGGVPWAFF,TRBJ1-1,.,TRBV29-1,.
TGTGCCAGCAGCCGGGGACTAGCGGCGAACACCGGGGAGCTGTTTTTT,CASSRGLAANTGELFF,TRBJ2-2,TRBD2,TRBV11-2,.
TGTGCCAGCTCACCAAGAGGGGGGGGCACTGAAGCTTTCTTT,CASSPRGGGTEAFF,TRBJ1-1,.,TRBV18,.
TGTGCCAGCAGTGGTGGGACAGGGAGGCAGCCCCAGCATTTT,CASSGGTGRQPQHF,TRBJ1-5,TRBD1,TRBV2,.
TGTGCCACCTCACCGGCCGCCGGAGATCAGCCCCAGCATTTT,CATSPAAGDQPQHF,TRBJ1-5,.,TRBV6-5,.
TGTGCCAGCAGCTTGACCGGGACAGGAACCTACGAGCAGTACTTC,CASSLTGTGTYEQYF,TRBJ2-7,TRBD1,TRBV7-2,.
TGTGCCAGCAGTTCGCCCGGACTAGCCTACGAGCAGTACTTC,CASSSPGLAYEQYF,TRBJ2-7,TRBD2,TRBV27,.
TGTGCCAGCAGCCAAGCCGATAGAGTCTATGGCTACACCTTC,CASSQADRVYGYTF,TRBJ1-2,.,TRBV4-2,.
TGTGCCAGCAGCGTTGGAACAGGGGGCTACTATGGCTACACCTTC,CASSVGTGGYYGYTF,TRBJ1-2,TRBD1,TRBV9,.
TGTGCAAGTCCCCCTAACTGGACTTACTTCAATGAGCAGTTCTTC,CASPPNWTYFNEQFF,TRBJ2-1,.,TRBV12-2,.
TGTGCCAGCAGCCAAGTCGGGGACACTTATGGCTACACCTTC,CASSQVGDTYGYTF,TRBJ1-2,.,TRBV3-1/TRBV3-2,few
TGTGCCAGCAGCTTTGGGGAGTATGATGAAAAACTGTTTTTT,CASSFGEYDEKLFF,TRBJ1-4,.,TRBV7-9,.
TGTGCCAGCAGCTTGGTGAGGGACTTCGGCGGGGAGCTGTTTTTT,CASSLVRDFGGELFF,TRBJ2-2,.,TRBV5-8,.
TGTGCCAGCAGTTCTGTGACAGGCCGAAATCAGCCCCAGCATTTT,CASSSVTGRNQPQHF,TRBJ1-5,.,TRBV28,.
TGTGCCAGCAGTCCCCGGGACAGCAATTCACCCCTCCACTTT,CASSPRDSNSPLHF,TRBJ1-6,TRBD1,TRBV2,few